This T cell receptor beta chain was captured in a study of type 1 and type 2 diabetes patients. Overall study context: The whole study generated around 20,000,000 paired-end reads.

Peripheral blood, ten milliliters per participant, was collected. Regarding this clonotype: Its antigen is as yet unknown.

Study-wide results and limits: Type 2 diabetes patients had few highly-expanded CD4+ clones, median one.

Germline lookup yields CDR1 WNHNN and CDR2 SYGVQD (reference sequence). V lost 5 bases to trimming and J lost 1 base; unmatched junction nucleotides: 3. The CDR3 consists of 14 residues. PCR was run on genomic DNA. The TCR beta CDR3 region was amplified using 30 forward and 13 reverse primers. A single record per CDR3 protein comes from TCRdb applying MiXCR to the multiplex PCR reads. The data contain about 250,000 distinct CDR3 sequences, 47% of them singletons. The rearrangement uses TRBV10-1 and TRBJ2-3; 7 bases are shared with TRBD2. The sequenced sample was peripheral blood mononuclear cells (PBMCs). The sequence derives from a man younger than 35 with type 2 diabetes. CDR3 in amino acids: CASSSGARTDTQYF. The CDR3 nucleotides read TGCGCCAGCAGTAGCGGGGCGCGCACAGATACGCAGTATTTT.